Included here is one TCR beta chain sequence, with context. The source of the sample is a study of CD8 T cells in Susac syndrome. The CDR3 runs to 15 residues. CDR1 is MNHEY, CDR2 SVGEGT, per germline. V was clipped by 6 bases and J by 5 bases; unmatched bases: 13. RNA was extracted with the RNeasy kit, and a quantity of 0.5 to 1 ug was reverse transcribed using random hexamers. The method of amplification for TCR beta CDR3 was immunoSEQ multiplex PCR, covering 54 Vbeta and 13 Jbeta. MiXCR, run by TCRdb on the immunoSEQ multiplex PCR reads, gives a single entry per CDR3 protein. Counted here are 230,000 or so distinct CDR3 sequences, about 96% occurring once; the ten biggest clones make up less than 0.095%.

The sample taken for sequencing was CD4+ T cells from PBMCs. This chain uses TRBV6-2 or TRBV6-3 with TRBJ2-7, with 7 bases aligning to TRBD1. The TCR was taken from a human donor with multiple sclerosis. The CDR3 DNA reads as TGTGCCAGCAGGAAAAACAGGGGTTCAATGGACGAGCAGTACTTC. Encoded protein: CASRKNRGSMDEQYF.